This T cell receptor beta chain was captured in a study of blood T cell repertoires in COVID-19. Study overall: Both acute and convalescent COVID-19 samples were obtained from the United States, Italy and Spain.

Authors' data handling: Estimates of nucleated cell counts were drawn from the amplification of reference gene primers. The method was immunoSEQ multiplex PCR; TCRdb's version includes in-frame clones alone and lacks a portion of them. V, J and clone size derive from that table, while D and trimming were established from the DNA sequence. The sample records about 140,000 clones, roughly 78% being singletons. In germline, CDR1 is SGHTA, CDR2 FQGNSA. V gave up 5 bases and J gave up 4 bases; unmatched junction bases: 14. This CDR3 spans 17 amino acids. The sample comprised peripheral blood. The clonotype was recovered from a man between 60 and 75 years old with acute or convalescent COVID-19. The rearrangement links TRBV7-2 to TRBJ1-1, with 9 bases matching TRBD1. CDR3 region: CASSPGPTGTGFTEAFF. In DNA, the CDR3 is TGTGCCAGCAGCCCGGGGCCAACCGGGACAGGGTTCACTGAAGCTTTCTTT.